This T cell receptor beta chain appears in the sequencing data of a study of neurological immune-mediated disorders. MiXCR, run by TCRdb on the 5' RACE reads, gives a single entry per CDR3 protein. Found here are 55,000 to 75,000 distinct CDR3 sequences, roughly 5% of them singletons; the top ten hold about 2.8%. This clonotype was recorded many times. The V gene's germline CDR1 is SNHLY and CDR2 FYNNEI. This CDR3 contains 17 residues. V was clipped by 5 bases and J by 3 bases; unmatched bases: 12. The sequenced sample consisted of PBMCs. The TCR comes from a woman in her 30s with multiple sclerosis. The chain recombines TRBV2 with TRBJ2-4, with 8 bases matching TRBD2. CDR3 protein: CASSPGFLAGIKNIQYF. The CDR3 bases are TGTGCCAGCAGTCCCGGGTTTTTAGCGGGGATCAAAAACATTCAGTACTTC.